At least ten counts were recorded for the clone carrying this T cell receptor (beta chain). TCR beta CDR3 regions were amplified from RNA. During a first-round RT-PCR of the TCR CDR3, the HTBI primer set was used. TCRdb re-called the multiplex PCR reads with MiXCR, one entry per CDR3 protein. The table shows about 400,000 distinct CDR3 sequences, with approximately 14% occurring only once. The data belong to a study of T cells in Graves' hyperthyroidism and ophthalmopathy. The origin of this receptor is a woman between 25 and 40 years old with Graves' ophthalmopathy. The sample was blood.

The CDR3 sequence is CASSQLTGYEQYF. DNA of the CDR3: TGTGCCAGCTCACAACTGACAGGGTACGAGCAGTACTTC. V gene TRBV18 combines with J gene TRBJ2-7, with 7 bases aligning to TRBD1. V lost 4 bases and J lost 4; bases outside the gene matches: 4. The CDR3 spans 13 residues. The germline V gene has CDR1 KGHSH and CDR2 LQKENI. Based on the CDR3 plus reference TRBV18 and TRBJ2-7, the full variable domain is NAGVMQNPRHLVRRRGQEARLRCSPMKGHSHVYWYRQLPEEGLKFMVYLQKENIIDESGMPKERFSAEFPKEGPSILRIQQVVRGDSAAYFCASSQLTGYEQYFGPGTRLTVT.